This TCR beta chain originates from a study of T cell changes during pregnancy in multiple sclerosis. This clone was observed a handful of times. Clones were sequenced by immunoSEQ multiplex PCR, and TCRdb holds only the in-frame ones, with some missing. This sample carries some 100,000 clones, around nine tenths of them seen once, and the ten largest clones take 0.95% to 1.5%. CDR3 size: 13 residues. J gave up 2 bases and V 11 bases, and 9 bases lay outside the gene matches. The germline V gene encodes CDR1 MNHNS and CDR2 SASEGT. The source was peripheral blood, collected in the second trimester of pregnancy. The V and J genes are TRBV6-1 and TRBJ2-7; TRBD1 agrees at 7 bases. This TCR derives from a female donor with multiple sclerosis, enrolled in a pregnancy study. CDR3 residues: CAGSRTGAYEQYF. As DNA, the CDR3 is TGTGCCGGATCCAGGACAGGAGCCTACGAGCAGTACTTC.